The rows below give T cell receptor beta chains drawn from one sample of a study of PD-1 blockade in classical Hodgkin lymphoma. Some clones are missing from TCRdb's copy, which holds only in-frame ones; the method was immunoSEQ multiplex PCR. The sample contains around 36,000 clones, about 90% of which appear only once. The source material was peripheral blood mononuclear cells (PBMCs), sampled at baseline. The source of these receptors is a human donor with classical Hodgkin lymphoma. CDR3s include the opening cysteine and the closing phenylalanine or tryptophan. The D gene is left open where the match is weak. Not every row has a clone size; where given, it reads once, few, many or a size class.

clone_size d_call j_call v_call cdr3_nt cdr3_aa
- - TRBJ2-5 TRBV7-9 TGTGCCAGCAGCCCCCGGCCGACGGCCGAAGAGACCCAGTACTTC CASSPRPTAEETQYF
- - TRBJ1-2 TRBV28 TGTGCCAGCAGTTCCGGCCTCTTCTATGGCTACACCTTC CASSSGLFYGYTF
- - TRBJ1-2 TRBV6-5 TGTGCCAGCAGTTACGGGGGGGGCTATGGCTACACCTTC CASSYGGGYGYTF
once - TRBJ2-5 TRBV28 TGTGCCAGCAGTTTAATATCCCGTCTCGAGGAGACCCAGTACTTC CASSLISRLEETQYF
- - TRBJ1-3 TRBV6-5 TGTGCCAGCAGTTTTGCGAGACGTCGCTCTGGAAACACCATATATTTT CASSFARRRSGNTIYF
- TRBD1 TRBJ1-6 TRBV2 TGTGCCAGCAGGGACGAGACAGGGTGGGGAACTAATTCACCCCTCCACTTT CASRDETGWGTNSPLHF
- - TRBJ1-4 TRBV7-9 TGTGCCAGCAGCTTAGTCAGTTCCCCTAATGAAAAACTGTTTTTT CASSLVSSPNEKLFF
- TRBD1 TRBJ2-2 TRBV7-9 TGTGCCAGCAGCTTAGAGTTACCTCCTGGGACAGGGGGACGGAGGGAGCTGTTTTTT CASSLELPPGTGGRRELFF
- TRBD1 TRBJ2-3 TRBV25-1 TGTGCCAGCGGACAGGGGCTAGGTACGCAGTATTTT CASGQGLGTQYF
- TRBD2 TRBJ2-2 TRBV27 TGTGCCAGCAGTTCTATTTGGCGTTCTAGCGGGAGTGGCACCGGGGAGCTGTTTTTT CASSSIWRSSGSGTGELFF
- - TRBJ1-2 TRBV28 TGTGCCAGCAGTTTATATAACTATGGCTACACCTTC CASSLYNYGYTF
- TRBD1 TRBJ1-2 TRBV7-9 TGTGCCAGCAGCTTACCCCCTTACAGGGGGCAAAACTATGGCTACACCTTC CASSLPPYRGQNYGYTF
- - TRBJ2-1 TRBV28 TGTGCCAGCAGCTATCGACCCTTTCCCCCGTTCATAAAGGAGCAGTTCTTC CASSYRPFPPFIKEQFF
- - TRBJ1-2 TRBV5-6 TGTGCCAGCAGATCCTCAGGGGACTATGGCTACACCTTC CASRSSGDYGYTF
- TRBD2 TRBJ2-7 TRBV7-2 TGTGCCAGCAGCTTACTCACTAGCGGGAGGGCATCGACCTACGAGCAGTACTTC CASSLLTSGRASTYEQYF
- - TRBJ2-1 TRBV7-9 TGTGCCAGCAGCGAACAAAAAGCAGTTAATGAGCAGTTCTTC CASSEQKAVNEQFF
few - TRBJ2-7 TRBV21-1 TGTGCCAGCAGCAAAATTCCCGGGGGGGCTGGAATGTACGAGCAGTACTTC CASSKIPGGAGMYEQYF
- - TRBJ1-2 TRBV9 TGTGCCAGCAGCGTAGTGCCAGGGTCCGGCTACACCTTC CASSVVPGSGYTF
- - TRBJ2-7 TRBV5-5 TGTGCCAGCAGCCCCGACAGGTCCCCCTACGAGCAGTACTTC CASSPDRSPYEQYF
once TRBD1 TRBJ1-2 TRBV19 TGTGCCAGTAGTCCATCCTCCGGGACAGGGGTCGATGGCTACACCTTC CASSPSSGTGVDGYTF
- - TRBJ2-7 TRBV6-6 TGTGCCAGCAGTTACTCGGGCGACAGCTCCTACGAGCAGTACTTC CASSYSGDSSYEQYF
- TRBD1 TRBJ1-2 TRBV5-1 TGCGCCAGCAGCTTGGGTTGGGACAGGTTGAACTATGGCTACACCTTC CASSLGWDRLNYGYTF
once - TRBJ2-7 TRBV18 TGTGCCAGCTCCCGGGATACCGGGGGCTTGGCCGAGCAGTACTTC CASSRDTGGLAEQYF